Below, 29 T cell receptor beta chains from the same sample are listed, as sequenced in a study of T-cell memory formation after mild COVID-19. TCRdb called the 5' RACE reads again in MiXCR, with one record for every CDR3 protein. The sample includes fewer than 700,000 distinct CDR3 sequences, roughly 21% of them seen just once. Sequenced material: PBMCs or a T cell subset sorted from them (not recorded which). All receptors come from an adult woman who had mild COVID-19 (a few samples of this study predate the infection). Cell type and time point are not known.

The J gene is TRBJ1-2, the V gene TRBV4-1; TRBD1 agrees at 8 bases. Unmatched junction bases numbered 6, after V lost 6 bases and J lost 3 bases. The CDR3 length is 14 residues. Germline V CDR1 and CDR2: MGHRA, YSYEKL. CDR3 DNA sequence: TGCGCCAGCAGTCCGGGACAGGTAGACTATGGCTACACCTTC. Its translation: CASSPGQVDYGYTF.

The V gene is TRBV2, the J gene TRBJ2-1; D not resolved. Trimming shortened V by 5 bases and J by 0 bases, and 8 bases separated the two germline ends. Germline CDR1 reads SNHLY; CDR2 reads FYNNEI. This CDR3 comprises 14 residues. DNA for the CDR3: TGTGCCAGCAGTAAGGACCGCTCCTACAATGAGCAGTTCTTC. Protein: CASSKDRSYNEQFF.

In DNA, the CDR3 is TGTGCCAGCAGCCAGCGTACGGGGGGGCTAGCTGGGGCCAACGTCCTGACTTTC. This codes for CASSQRTGGLAGANVLTF. The V gene is TRBV4-2, the J gene TRBJ2-6; 8 bases map to TRBD2. The germline V gene encodes CDR1 LGHNA and CDR2 YNFKEQ. J gave up 2 bases and V 3 bases, and 9 bases lay outside the gene matches. The CDR3 has 18 residues.

J is TRBJ2-4 and V is TRBV6-6, with D unresolved. The CDR3 totals 16 residues. CDR1 is MNHNY and CDR2 is SVGAGI in the germline V gene (reference sequence). Trimming left V 7 bases short and J 0 bases short, with 16 bases between. The CDR3 DNA reads TGTGCCAGCACGGGCCTTAACGGTCTAGCCAAAAACATTCAGTACTTC. Amino acid sequence: CASTGLNGLAKNIQYF.

The CDR3 bases are TGTGCCAGCAGCCTGGGGGACAGCTTCGTTGAGAGCTACACCTTC. Translation: CASSLGDSFVESYTF. This sequence joins TRBV9 and TRBJ1-2; the match to TRBD1 covers 7 bases. V shed 4 bases, J shed 9 bases, and the junction held 15 bases outside the gene matches. This CDR3 region has 15 residues. The germline V gene has CDR1 SGDLS and CDR2 YYNGEE. Using reference TRBV9 and TRBJ1-2 for the parts outside the CDR3, the full variable domain is DSGVTQTPKHLITATGQRVTLRCSPRSGDLSVYWYQQSLDQGLQFLIQYYNGEERAKGNILERFSAQQFPDLHSELNLSSLELGDSALYFCASSLGDSFVESYTFGSGTRLTVV.

In this sample, this clonotype turned up a few times. V gene TRBV7-8 combines with J gene TRBJ1-4, with D perhaps matching TRBD1 (5 bases). In germline, CDR1 is SGHVS, CDR2 FQNEAQ. The CDR3 covers 16 residues. V was cut by 0 bases and J by 0 bases, with 8 bases left in between. CDR3 sequence: CASSLAWGATNEKLFF. As DNA, the CDR3 is TGTGCCAGCAGCTTAGCTTGGGGGGCAACTAATGAAAAACTGTTTTTT.

The rearrangement uses TRBV5-1 and TRBJ2-1; no firm D call. Germline V CDR1 and CDR2: SGHRS, YFSETQ. Trimming removed 2 bases at V and 6 bases at J, with 9 bases between. This CDR3 region has 13 residues. The CDR3: CASSFDSRNEQFF. The DNA for the CDR3 is TGCGCCAGCAGCTTCGACTCTCGCAATGAGCAGTTCTTC. The complete variable domain, with remaining parts taken from reference TRBV5-1 and TRBJ2-1, reads KAGVTQTPRYLIKTRGQQVTLSCSPISGHRSVSWYQQTPGQGLQFLFEYFSETQRNKGNFPGRFSGRQFSNSRSEMNVSTLELGDSALYLCASSFDSRNEQFFGPGTRLTVL.

This clonotype has just a few counts. The V gene is TRBV12-3 or TRBV12-4, the J gene TRBJ2-2; D unresolved. The CDR3 contains 12 residues. Trimming took off 8 bases at V and 7 bases at J, with 11 bases between the two ends. CDR3 sequence: CASDAERGELFF. Written as DNA, the CDR3 is TGTGCCAGCGACGCGGAACGCGGGGAGCTGTTTTTT.

A few counts support this clonotype. The J gene is TRBJ2-7, the V gene TRBV27; D is uncertain. The germline V gene encodes CDR1 MNHEY and CDR2 SMNVEV (reference sequence). Trimming pared 5 bases from V and 4 bases from J, leaving 21 bases between. The CDR3 loop spans 16 amino acids. CDR3 coding DNA: TGTGCCAGCAGTCCTGAACACGTATTGAGTACTTACGAGCAGTACTTC. Amino acids: CASSPEHVLSTYEQYF.

The rearrangement joins TRBV10-3 to TRBJ2-3; 9 bases are shared with TRBD2. Germline loops: CDR1 ENHRY, CDR2 SYGVKD. The ends lost 0 bases at V and 2 bases at J; junction bases unmatched: 3. This CDR3 has 16 residues. In DNA, the CDR3 is TGTGCCATCAGTGAGTCGCTAGCGGGGTTCACAGATACGCAGTATTTT. It is translated as CAISESLAGFTDTQYF.

This clonotype was recorded a few times. The rearrangement uses TRBV18 and TRBJ2-2; D might be TRBD1 (5 bases). Per the germline V gene, CDR1 is KGHSH and CDR2 is LQKENI. V was pared by 2 bases and J by 0 bases, with 10 bases between. This CDR3 region has 16 residues. The chain's CDR3 is CASSPALTANTGELFF. The CDR3 coding sequence is TGTGCCAGCTCACCAGCGTTGACAGCGAACACCGGGGAGCTGTTTTTT.

This clonotype was observed many times. This chain joins TRBV9 and TRBJ1-2; D not resolved. The CDR3 loop spans 13 amino acids. Germline CDR1 SGDLS, CDR2 YYNGEE. V lost 3 bases and J lost 4, with 10 bases in between. The CDR3 here is CASSDGRSYGYTF. The DNA of the CDR3 is TGTGCCAGCAGCGATGGGCGGAGCTATGGCTACACCTTC.

The rearrangement uses TRBV20-1 and TRBJ2-7, with D hard to call. This CDR3 region has 13 residues. Germline V lookup: CDR1 DFQATT, CDR2 SNEGSKA (reference sequence). Trimming removed 5 bases from V and 0 bases from J, with 11 bases in between. The CDR3 DNA reads as TGCAGTGCTCGGACGGTTAGCTCCTACGAGCAGTACTTC. As protein: CSARTVSSYEQYF.

This rearrangement joins TRBV25-1 to TRBJ1-4, with TRBD1 matching over 10 bases. This CDR3 has 17 residues. CDR1 is MGHDK, CDR2 SYGVNS, per germline. Trimming at V came to 2 bases and at J to 13 bases, leaving 16 bases not matched to a gene. The CDR3 coding sequence is TGTGCCAGCAGTGAAGGACTAGGACAGGGGGTCAACTCAGCACTGTTTTTT. Translation: CASSEGLGQGVNSALFF.

This clonotype was recorded a few times. This chain uses TRBV7-2 with TRBJ1-1; TRBD1 might be the D (5 bases). CDR1 and CDR2 from the germline V gene are SGHTA and FQGNSA. Trimming left V 3 bases short and J 2 bases short, with 13 bases between. The CDR3 covers 15 residues. The CDR3 DNA follows: TGTGCCAGCAGCTTCCAGGGCCCGATCAACACTGAAGCTTTCTTT. Translation gives CASSFQGPINTEAFF.

This clonotype showed up many times. This rearrangement joins TRBV11-2 to TRBJ2-5, with 10 bases identical to TRBD2. CDR3 length: 17 residues. Germline loops: CDR1 SGHAT, CDR2 FQNNGV. Losses at the gene ends were 0 bases for V and 5 bases for J; bases not matched to a gene: 9. The CDR3 nucleotides read TGTGCCAGCAGCTTAGAAGGATGGAGCGGGGGGGCGGAGACCCAGTACTTC. It translates to CASSLEGWSGGAETQYF.

This clonotype occurred a few times. This sequence joins TRBV25-1 and TRBJ2-7, with a tentative D call TRBD1 (8 bases). CDR1 is MGHDK and CDR2 is SYGVNS in the germline V gene. V lost 5 bases and J 0 bases, leaving 17 bases between the germline ends. The CDR3 covers 16 residues. The CDR3 nucleotides are TGTGCCAGCAGTCCTGACAGGGGCGGGAGCTCCTACGAGCAGTACTTC. Translation gives CASSPDRGGSSYEQYF.

The genes are TRBV18 and TRBJ1-1; D not certain. Germline CDR1 and CDR2: KGHSH and LQKENI. Trimming took off 3 bases at V and 5 bases at J, with 13 bases between the two ends. The CDR3 contains 14 residues. CDR3 loop: CASSPTLSGTEAFF. The DNA of the CDR3 is TGTGCCAGCTCACCTACACTCTCGGGTACTGAAGCTTTCTTT.

This chain joins TRBV5-1 and TRBJ2-3, with TRBD2 matching 10 bases. Trimming took 0 bases from V and 2 from J; bases not matched to a gene: 6. CDR1 SGHRS and CDR2 YFSETQ come from the germline V gene. The length of the CDR3 is 17 residues. The CDR3 here is CASSLDPSGGPTDTQYF. The CDR3 coding sequence is TGCGCCAGCAGCTTGGATCCTAGCGGGGGTCCCACAGATACGCAGTATTTT.

The chain carries TRBV4-2 and TRBJ2-3; D perhaps matches TRBD2 (6 bases). The CDR3 spans 17 residues. From germline, CDR1 is LGHNA and CDR2 YNFKEQ. Trimming stripped 1 base from V and 0 bases from J, with 14 bases between. CDR3: CASSQGSGGESTDTQYF. Written as DNA, the CDR3 is TGTGCCAGCAGCCAAGGATCCGGCGGGGAGAGCACAGATACGCAGTATTTT.

This clonotype was detected a few times. V usage is TRBV5-1 and J usage is TRBJ2-3; 9 bases match TRBD1. Germline trimming cut 4 bases from V and 1 base from J; bases unmatched to any gene: 7. CDR3 length: 16 amino acids. Germline CDR1 and CDR2: SGHRS and YFSETQ. Written as DNA, the CDR3 is TGCGCCAGCAGCGATCCGGGACAGGGACGCACAGATACGCAGTATTTT. Residues: CASSDPGQGRTDTQYF.

V usage is TRBV11-3 and J usage is TRBJ1-1, with D perhaps matching TRBD1 (5 bases). V gave up 5 bases and J gave up 3 bases, with 13 bases separating them. The CDR3 is 14 amino acids. The germline CDR1 and CDR2 sequences are SGHNT and YENEEA. Here the CDR3 reads CASSPNRGDTEAFF. The CDR3 bases are TGTGCCAGCAGCCCCAACCGGGGGGACACTGAAGCTTTCTTT.

The rearrangement uses TRBV4-1 and TRBJ2-7; possibly TRBD2 for D (5 bases). V lost 0 bases, J lost 3 bases, and 15 bases lay in between. Germline V gives CDR1 MGHRA, CDR2 YSYEKL. This CDR3 contains 16 residues. CDR3 residues: CASSQESPPSGYEQYF. The CDR3 bases are TGCGCCAGCAGCCAAGAAAGCCCCCCGAGCGGCTACGAGCAGTACTTC.

This clonotype is a singleton in its sample. The chain joins TRBV18 to TRBJ2-7; 8 bases align to TRBD1. The CDR3 length is 14 residues. V dropped 3 bases and J dropped 6; count of bases not matched to a gene: 7. Germline V gene sequence: CDR1 KGHSH, CDR2 LQKENI. Here the CDR3 reads CASSPGTGGSEQYF. DNA of the CDR3: TGTGCCAGCTCACCCGGGACAGGAGGATCCGAGCAGTACTTC. Complete variable domain (other parts from reference TRBV18 and TRBJ2-7): NAGVMQNPRHLVRRRGQEARLRCSPMKGHSHVYWYRQLPEEGLKFMVYLQKENIIDESGMPKERFSAEFPKEGPSILRIQQVVRGDSAAYFCASSPGTGGSEQYFGPGTRLTVT.

This clonotype was detected many times. CDR3 residues: CASSSMADTQYF. CDR3 in DNA: TGTGCCAGCAGCTCCATGGCAGATACGCAGTATTTT. The chain combines TRBV7-6 with TRBJ2-3; no clear D gene. There are 12 residues in the CDR3. The germline V and J ends were trimmed by 4 bases and 4 bases, with 6 bases remaining between them. CDR1 is SGHVS, CDR2 FNYEAQ, per germline.

This clonotype has a handful of counts. The genes are TRBV5-8 and TRBJ2-3, with 10 positions matching TRBD2. The J segment lost 5 bases and the V segment lost 6 bases, leaving 9 bases of the junction unmatched. CDR1 SGHTS and CDR2 YDEGEE come from the germline V gene. The CDR3 runs to 15 residues. CDR3 region: CASNGLAGVQDTQYF. CDR3 nucleotide sequence: TGTGCCAGCAACGGTCTAGCGGGAGTTCAAGATACGCAGTATTTT.

The chain employs TRBV18 and TRBJ2-2, with D hard to call. The ends were cut back, 0 bases at V and 4 bases at J, with 12 bases in the middle. The CDR3 spans 16 residues. Germline lookup yields CDR1 KGHSH and CDR2 LQKENI. This chain's CDR3 is CASSPPMGKATGELFF. CDR3 sequence (DNA): TGTGCCAGCTCACCACCGATGGGAAAGGCCACCGGGGAGCTGTTTTTT.

Ten or more counts support this clonotype. The V call is TRBV12-3 or TRBV12-4, the J call TRBJ1-1; perhaps TRBD1 as D (5 bases). The CDR3 sequence is 12 residues long. The germline V and J ends were trimmed by 1 base and 8 bases, with 8 bases remaining between them. The CDR3 here is CASSLGQGEAFF. The DNA for the CDR3 is TGTGCCAGCAGTTTAGGTCAGGGCGAAGCTTTCTTT.

This clonotype came up a few times. V usage is TRBV24-1 and J usage is TRBJ1-2; D possibly corresponds to TRBD1 (6 bases). The CDR3 consists of 11 residues. CDR1 is KGHDR, CDR2 SFDVKD, per germline. Between the trimmed V and J ends, which lost 12 bases and 7 bases, there was a span of 14 bases. The CDR3 DNA reads TGTGCCGCCCCAGGGGTTGTTGGCTACACCTTC. Translation: CAAPGVVGYTF.